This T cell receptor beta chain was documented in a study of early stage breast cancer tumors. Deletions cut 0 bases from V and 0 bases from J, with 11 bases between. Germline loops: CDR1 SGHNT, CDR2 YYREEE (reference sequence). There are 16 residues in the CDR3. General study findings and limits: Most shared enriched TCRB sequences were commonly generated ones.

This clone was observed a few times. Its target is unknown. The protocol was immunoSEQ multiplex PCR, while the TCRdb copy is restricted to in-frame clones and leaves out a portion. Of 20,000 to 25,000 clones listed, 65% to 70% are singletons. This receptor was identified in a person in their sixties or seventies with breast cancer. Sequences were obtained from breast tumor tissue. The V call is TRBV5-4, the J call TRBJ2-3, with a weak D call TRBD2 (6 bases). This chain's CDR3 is CASSLGGAGSTDTQYF. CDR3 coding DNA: TGTGCCAGCAGCTTGGGGGGTGCGGGAAGCACAGATACGCAGTATTTT.